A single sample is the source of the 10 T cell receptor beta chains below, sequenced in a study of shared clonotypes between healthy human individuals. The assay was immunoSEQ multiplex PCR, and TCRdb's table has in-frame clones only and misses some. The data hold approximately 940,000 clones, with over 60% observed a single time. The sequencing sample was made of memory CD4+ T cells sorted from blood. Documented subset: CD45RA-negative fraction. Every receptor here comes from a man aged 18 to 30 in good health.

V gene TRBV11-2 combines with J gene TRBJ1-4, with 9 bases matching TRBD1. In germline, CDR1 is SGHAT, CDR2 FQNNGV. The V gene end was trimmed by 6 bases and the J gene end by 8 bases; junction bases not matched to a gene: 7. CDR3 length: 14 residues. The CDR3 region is CASRIGQGNEKLFF. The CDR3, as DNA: TGTGCCAGCAGAATCGGACAGGGGAACGAAAAACTGTTTTTT.

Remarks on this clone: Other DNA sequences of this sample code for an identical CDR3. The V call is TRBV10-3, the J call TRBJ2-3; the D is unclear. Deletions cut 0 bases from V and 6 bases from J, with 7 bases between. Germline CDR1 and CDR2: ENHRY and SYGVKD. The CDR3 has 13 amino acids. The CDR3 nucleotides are TGTGCCATCAGTGAGTCTGGAGTGGATACGCAGTATTTT. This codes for CAISESGVDTQYF.

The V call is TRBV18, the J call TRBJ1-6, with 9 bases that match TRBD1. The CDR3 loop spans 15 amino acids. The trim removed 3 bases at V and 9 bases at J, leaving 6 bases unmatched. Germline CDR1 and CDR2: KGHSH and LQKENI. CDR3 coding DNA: TGTGCCAGCTCACCCCTGGGACAGGGCGGTTCACCCCTCCACTTT. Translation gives CASSPLGQGGSPLHF.

Written as DNA, the CDR3 is TGTGCCAGCAGTTTTGATGATAGGTATGGCTACACCTTC. Its translation is CASSFDDRYGYTF. The chain joins TRBV27 to TRBJ1-2; no firm D call. Germline V gene lookup returns CDR1 MNHEY and CDR2 SMNVEV (reference sequence). V lost 3 bases to trimming and J lost 5 bases, with 10 bases between them. This CDR3 spans 13 amino acids.

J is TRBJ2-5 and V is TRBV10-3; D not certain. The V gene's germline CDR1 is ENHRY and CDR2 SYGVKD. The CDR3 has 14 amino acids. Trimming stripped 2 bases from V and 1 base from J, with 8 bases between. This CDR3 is CAISETYTQETQYF. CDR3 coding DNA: TGTGCCATCAGTGAGACCTACACCCAAGAGACCCAGTACTTC.

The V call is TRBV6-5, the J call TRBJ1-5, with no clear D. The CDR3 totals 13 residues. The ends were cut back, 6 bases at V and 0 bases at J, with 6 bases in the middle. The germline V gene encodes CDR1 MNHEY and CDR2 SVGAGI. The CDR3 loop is CASRGYSNQPQHF. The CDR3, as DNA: TGTGCCAGCAGGGGGTATAGCAATCAGCCCCAGCATTTT.

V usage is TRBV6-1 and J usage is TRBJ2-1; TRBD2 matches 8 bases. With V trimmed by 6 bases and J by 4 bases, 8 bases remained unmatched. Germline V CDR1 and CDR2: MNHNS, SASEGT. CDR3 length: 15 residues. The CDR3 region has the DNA TGTGCCAGCAGACGGAGCGGGAGCGATTACAATGAGCAGTTCTTC. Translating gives CASRRSGSDYNEQFF.

CDR3 DNA: TGTGCCTGGAGTTCGGGACAGGGTTTGCCCCAGCATTTT. Its translation is CAWSSGQGLPQHF. V is TRBV30 and J is TRBJ1-5; 9 bases map to TRBD1. The CDR3 has 13 residues. The J segment lost 9 bases and the V segment lost 2 bases, leaving 5 bases of the junction unmatched. Germline V gives CDR1 GTSNPN, CDR2 SVGIG (reference sequence).

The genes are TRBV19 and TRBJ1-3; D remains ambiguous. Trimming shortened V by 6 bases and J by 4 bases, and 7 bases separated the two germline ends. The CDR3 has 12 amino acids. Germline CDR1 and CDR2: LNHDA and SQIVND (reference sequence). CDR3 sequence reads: CASSLEGNTIYF. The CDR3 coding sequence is TGTGCCAGTAGCCTAGAGGGAAACACCATATATTTT.

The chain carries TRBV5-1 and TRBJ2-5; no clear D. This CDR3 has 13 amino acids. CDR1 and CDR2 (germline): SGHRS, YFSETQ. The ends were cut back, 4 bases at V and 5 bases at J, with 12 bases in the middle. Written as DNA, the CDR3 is TGCGCCAGCAGCCTCGACTTTGGGGAGACCCAGTACTTC. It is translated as CASSLDFGETQYF. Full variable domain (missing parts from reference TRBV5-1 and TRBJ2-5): KAGVTQTPRYLIKTRGQQVTLSCSPISGHRSVSWYQQTPGQGLQFLFEYFSETQRNKGNFPGRFSGRQFSNSRSEMNVSTLELGDSALYLCASSLDFGETQYFGPGTRLLVL.